This TCR beta chain derives from a study of cytomegalovirus exposure and HLA in healthy donors. Study results and caveats: Analysis was carried out at a later point, and it linked a missense DCLRE1C variant to TCR beta V- and J-gene trimming. Reported findings show TCR beta sequences accurately forecast HLA-A and HLA-B alleles in most subjects.

Germline V gene sequence: CDR1 SGHRS, CDR2 YFSETQ. This CDR3 contains 16 residues. After removal of 0 bases from V and 2 bases from J, the junction contained 3 bases not matched to a gene. Comments on this clone: Its target is unknown.

It was with 60 Vbeta and 13 Jbeta primers that the PCR ran. The method was immunoSEQ multiplex PCR; TCRdb's version includes in-frame clones alone and lacks a portion of them. Seen here are about 100,000 clones, approximately 72% observed once, and the top ten hold roughly 7.7%. Sequencing was carried out using PBMCs. The chain employs TRBV5-1 and TRBJ1-3; the match to TRBD1 covers 9 bases. The receptor was isolated from a man aged 40-50 years in good health and CMV-seropositive. The CDR3 nucleotides are TGCGCCAGCAGCTTGGGGGGACAGGGTGCTGGAAACACCATATATTTT. Translation gives CASSLGGQGAGNTIYF.